The T cell receptor (beta chain) described here comes from a study of T cells expressing NK-cell markers. TCRdb re-called the 5' RACE reads and gives one entry per CDR3 protein, without DNA. The sample's table shows 150,000 to 160,000 distinct CDR3 sequences. The CDR3 covers 15 residues. From germline, CDR1 is SGHAT and CDR2 FQNNGV. As for this clonotype: What it binds is unknown.

Broader study findings: Similarly, these clonotypes led the CD3+CD56-NKG2C+ fraction as well in a handful of donors. Whether the expanded NKG2C+ T cell clones recognized HCMV remained unclear. Dominant NKG2C+ clonotypes accounted for roughly 1.0-7.5% of CD8+ T cells in about six donors.

The rearrangement links TRBV11-2 to TRBJ2-5; TCRdb gives TRBD1 as the D gene, but with no DNA this cannot be confirmed. Specimen: blood T cells: a sorted CD56 or NKG2C T cell subset, CD4+ or CD8+ T cells, or bulk PBMC T cells (not recorded which). This clonotype originated in a woman between 50 and 59 years old in good health. The CDR3 is CASSPTGGHQETQYF. Filled out from reference TRBV11-2 and TRBJ2-5, the complete variable domain reads EAGVAQSPRYKIIEKRQSVAFWCNPISGHATLYWYQQILGQGPKLLIQFQNNGVVDDSQLPKDRFSAERLKGVDSTLKIQPAKLEDSAVYLCASSPTGGHQETQYFGPGTRLLVL.